This T cell receptor (beta chain) was obtained from a study of blood T cell repertoires in COVID-19. Study-wide context: In each case, the material was cDNA or gDNA derived from T cells, B-cell-depleted T cells, or PBMCs.

The data were produced by immunoSEQ multiplex PCR, yet TCRdb's version contains in-frame clones alone and is incomplete. The sample yields a few hundred thousand clones, approximately 89% seen once. One Seattle source followed patients from active infection through their disease course. The receptor was derived from a woman in her fifties or sixties with COVID-19, enrolled during active disease. Sequenced: peripheral blood.

In nucleotides, the CDR3 is TGTGCCAGCAGCCGCCACAGGGAAACTGAAGCTTTCTTT. Translation gives CASSRHRETEAFF. The gene calls are TRBV14 and TRBJ1-1; D is possibly TRBD1 (6 bases). The CDR3 is 13 amino acids. V gave up 4 bases and J gave up 5 bases, with 11 bases separating them. Germline V gene lookup returns CDR1 SGHDN and CDR2 FVKESK. Supplemented by reference TRBV14 and TRBJ1-1, the full variable domain reads EAGVTQFPSHSVIEKGQTVTLRCDPISGHDNLYWYRRVMGKEIKFLLHFVKESKQDESGMPNNRFLAERTGGTYSTLKVQPAELEDSGVYFCASSRHRETEAFFGQGTRLTVV.